This T cell receptor (beta chain) originates from a study of blood T cell repertoires in COVID-19. As for the study in general: The United States, Italy and Spain provided the acute and convalescent COVID-19 samples. Sources were T cells, B-cell-depleted T cells, or PBMCs; the material itself was cDNA or gDNA.

Seattle-derived patients entered the study during active infection and were followed longitudinally. Germline CDR1 SEHNR, CDR2 FQNEAQ (reference sequence). Trimming removed 5 bases at V and 7 bases at J, with 11 bases between. This CDR3 is 12 amino acids long. TCRdb keeps only in-frame clones here, not all; method: immunoSEQ multiplex PCR. The sample includes approximately 280,000 clones, less than 85% seen only once; the top ten take more than 1.1%. The sample was peripheral blood. The rearrangement links TRBV7-9 to TRBJ1-2, with D possibly TRBD1 on 6 matching bases. The sequence derives from a human donor with COVID-19, enrolled during active disease. The donor label of this sample is uncertain. The CDR3 sequence is CASSPGDTGYTF. CDR3 in DNA: TGTGCCAGCAGCCCAGGGGACACTGGCTACACCTTC.